This T cell receptor beta chain emerged from a study of regulatory T cells in long-lasting Graves disease. The sample holds many counts of this clonotype. The germline gives CDR1 DFQATT, CDR2 SNEGSKA (reference sequence). There are 13 residues in the CDR3. The V end lost 3 bases, the J end lost 1 base, and 7 bases lay between the germline ends. Both iRepertoire HTBI primers and Arm-PCR of CDR3 regions were used to build the TCR beta libraries. TCRdb ran MiXCR on the multiplex PCR reads and lists one entry per CDR3 protein. Of fewer than 650,000 distinct CDR3 sequences detected, less than 20% appear once; the ten largest clones hold approximately 20%. As to time point: newly diagnosed GD, antithyroid drugs for less than 3 months. The TCR library was made from RNA that had been extracted from PBMCs in TRIzol. The sample also formed part of further work on T cells in Graves' hyperthyroidism and ophthalmopathy.

The clonotype was recovered from a woman aged 30 to 39 with Graves disease. V usage is TRBV20-1 and J usage is TRBJ1-5; D perhaps matches TRBD1 (5 bases). The sample was peripheral blood mononuclear cells (PBMCs), taken at new diagnosis, from a patient treated with antithyroid drugs. This CDR3 is CSARWDSNQPQHF. The CDR3 DNA reads as TGCAGTGCTAGGTGGGACAGCAATCAGCCCCAGCATTTT.